This T cell receptor beta chain was profiled in a study of T cell changes during pregnancy in multiple sclerosis. TCRdb's copy holds only in-frame clones and misses some; the assay was immunoSEQ multiplex PCR. The table lists tens of thousands of clones, approximately 93% of them singletons. This CDR3 has 16 residues. CDR1 SEHNR and CDR2 FQNEAQ come from the germline V gene (reference sequence). J lost 3 bases, V lost 5 bases, and 7 bases had no gene match. The clonotype comes from a female donor with multiple sclerosis, enrolled in a pregnancy study. The rearrangement links TRBV7-9 to TRBJ1-4, with TRBD1 matching 9 bases. The source was CD8+ T cells from peripheral blood mononuclear cells, collected in the third trimester of pregnancy. The chain's CDR3 is CASSTRTGEANEKLFF. The CDR3, as DNA: TGTGCCAGCAGCACCCGGACAGGGGAGGCTAATGAAAAACTGTTTTTT.